A selection of T cell receptor beta chains follows, all from one sample in a study of T cells after yellow fever vaccination. Each CDR3 protein gets one entry after TCRdb re-called the 5' RACE reads with MiXCR. Among a few hundred thousand distinct CDR3 sequences, more than 3% were seen once, and the ten largest hold roughly a quarter. The sequences come from PBMCs, collected on the day of the yellow fever booster vaccination. These receptors came from a man younger than 35 who received the YFV17D yellow fever vaccine. CDR3s include the opening cysteine and the closing phenylalanine or tryptophan. The D gene is left open where the match is weak. Clone size, where shown, is once, few, many, or a class for clones that have expanded.

cdr3_aa cdr3_nt j_call clone_size v_call d_call cdr3_length
CASMEGSGNTIYF TGTGCCAGCATGGAGGGGTCTGGAAACACCATATATTTT TRBJ1-3 many TRBV12-3/TRBV12-4 NA 13
CSAKNLAGGTTGELFF TGCAGTGCTAAAAATCTAGCGGGGGGGACAACCGGGGAGCTGTTTTTT TRBJ2-2 many TRBV20-1 TRBD2 16
CASSPDRGNTIYF TGTGCCAGCAGCCCTGACAGGGGGAACACCATATATTTT TRBJ1-3 few TRBV7-3 TRBD1 13
CSARGRISRSQPQHF TGCAGTGCTAGGGGGAGGATCAGTAGGAGTCAGCCCCAGCATTTT TRBJ1-5 NA TRBV20-1 NA 15
CASSLEGYGTRADDFF TGTGCGAGCAGCTTGGAAGGGTACGGGACGCGGGCTGATGATTTCTTT TRBJ1-1 NA TRBV5-6 NA 16
CASGLVLGTGNEQYF TGTGCTAGTGGTTTGGTCCTTGGGACAGGGAACGAGCAGTACTTC TRBJ2-7 many TRBV12-5 TRBD1 15
CASNFIQGNYGYTF TGTGCCAGTAACTTCATACAGGGTAACTATGGCTACACCTTC TRBJ1-2 NA TRBV12-3/TRBV12-4 NA 14
CASSFRGAEAFF TGTGCCAGCAGCTTCCGGGGGGCTGAAGCTTTCTTT TRBJ1-1 NA TRBV7-2 NA 12
CASSPRDPVGEQFF TGCGCCAGCAGCCCACGGGACCCGGTGGGTGAGCAGTTCTTC TRBJ2-1 many TRBV5-1 NA 14
CASSGHRVDQPQHF TGTGCCAGCAGTGGGCACAGGGTTGATCAGCCCCAGCATTTT TRBJ1-5 NA TRBV2 NA 14
CASRLTGDEQFF TGTGCCAGCAGGCTGACAGGGGATGAGCAGTTCTTC TRBJ2-1 few TRBV7-9 TRBD1 12
CASSKRGANTGELFF TGCGCCAGCAGCAAAAGGGGTGCGAACACCGGGGAGCTGTTTTTT TRBJ2-2 many TRBV5-1 NA 15
CASSESAETQYF TGTGCCAGTAGTGAAAGCGCGGAGACCCAGTACTTC TRBJ2-5 many TRBV19 NA 12
CASSANNEQFF TGTGCCAGTAGTGCCAACAATGAGCAGTTCTTC TRBJ2-1 few TRBV19 NA 11
CASSPRGRGYQETQYF TGTGCCAGCAGCCCTCGAGGGCGGGGCTACCAAGAGACCCAGTACTTC TRBJ2-5 few TRBV7-3 NA 16
CASSQQGVSTEAFF TGTGCCAGCAGCCAACAGGGTGTAAGCACTGAAGCTTTCTTT TRBJ1-1 NA TRBV7-9 NA 14
CAISEPGDTQYF TGTGCCATCAGTGAGCCCGGAGATACGCAGTATTTT TRBJ2-3 NA TRBV10-3 NA 12
CASSVGGFNQPQHF TGTGCCAGCAGCGTTGGGGGATTCAATCAGCCCCAGCATTTT TRBJ1-5 many TRBV9 NA 14